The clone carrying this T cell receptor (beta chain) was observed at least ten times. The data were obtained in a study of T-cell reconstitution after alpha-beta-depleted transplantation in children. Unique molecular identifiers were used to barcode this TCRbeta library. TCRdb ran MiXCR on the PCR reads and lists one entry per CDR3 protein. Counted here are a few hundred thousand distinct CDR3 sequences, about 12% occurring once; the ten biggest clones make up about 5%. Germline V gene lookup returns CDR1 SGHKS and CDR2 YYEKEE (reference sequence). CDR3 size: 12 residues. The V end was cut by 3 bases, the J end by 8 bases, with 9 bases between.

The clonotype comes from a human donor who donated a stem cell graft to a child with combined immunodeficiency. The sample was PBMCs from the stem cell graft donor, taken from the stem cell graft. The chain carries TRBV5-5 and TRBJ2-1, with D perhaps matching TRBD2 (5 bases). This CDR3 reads CASSSTMDEQFF. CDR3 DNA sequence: TGTGCCAGCAGCTCGACTATGGATGAGCAGTTCTTC.